Below, 13 T cell receptor beta chains from the same sample are listed, as sequenced in a study of identical twins. TCRdb recomputed calls from the 5' RACE reads with MiXCR, one row per CDR3 protein. The sample records about 890,000 distinct CDR3 sequences, 12% being singletons. This sample also appeared in a second study, on yellow fever vaccine responses in identical twins.

Material: PBMCs. These TCRs come from a woman between 18 and 30 years old in good health.

V and J are TRBV5-1 and TRBJ2-1; 8 bases match TRBD2. Germline V gene sequence: CDR1 SGHRS, CDR2 YFSETQ. This CDR3 comprises 18 residues. The V gene end was trimmed by 4 bases and the J gene end by 3 bases; junction bases not matched to a gene: 15. The CDR3 is CASSPGTPGTSGYNEQFF. CDR3 DNA: TGCGCCAGCAGCCCGGGGACACCCGGAACTAGCGGCTACAATGAGCAGTTCTTC.

This clonotype was found many times. CDR3 amino acids: CASARITDTQYF. CDR3 nucleotides: TGTGCCAGCGCTAGAATCACAGATACGCAGTATTTT. The V and J genes are TRBV7-9 and TRBJ2-3; D is unresolved. CDR1 is SEHNR and CDR2 is FQNEAQ in the germline V gene (reference sequence). Trimming shortened V by 8 bases and J by 2 bases, and 8 bases separated the two germline ends. The CDR3 length is 12 residues.

This clonotype came up a few times. J is TRBJ1-4 and V is TRBV7-9, with D unclear. Germline lookup yields CDR1 SEHNR and CDR2 FQNEAQ (reference sequence). The CDR3 sequence is 14 residues long. Trimming cost V 7 bases and J 6 bases, with 15 bases left between them. The CDR3 spells CASNLWEMDEKLFF. CDR3 DNA sequence: TGTGCCAGCAACCTTTGGGAGATGGATGAAAAACTGTTTTTT.

In nucleotides, the CDR3 is TGCAGTGCTAGAGATCCAGGGACAGGGGTTGGCTACACCTTC. It is translated as CSARDPGTGVGYTF. V and J are TRBV20-1 and TRBJ1-2; 10 nucleotides agree with TRBD1. In germline, CDR1 is DFQATT, CDR2 SNEGSKA (reference sequence). Unmatched junction bases numbered 5, after V lost 0 bases and J lost 7 bases. This CDR3 is built from 14 residues.

V usage is TRBV20-1 and J usage is TRBJ1-2; D might be TRBD1 (6 bases). V was cut by 3 bases and J by 8 bases, with 19 bases left in between. This CDR3 is built from 14 residues. Germline assignment: CDR1 DFQATT and CDR2 SNEGSKA (reference sequence). CDR3 DNA: TGCAGTGCTAGTATTCAGGGGAAGGTTGGGGGCTACACCTTC. As protein: CSASIQGKVGGYTF.

The chain joins TRBV24-1 to TRBJ2-1, with 8 bases matching TRBD1. This CDR3 region has 16 residues. V lost 3 bases and J lost 3; bases outside the gene matches: 6. CDR1 KGHDR and CDR2 SFDVKD come from the germline V gene. Written as DNA, the CDR3 is TGTGCCACCAGTGATGTCCGGGACAGGAGCTACAATGAGCAGTTCTTC. Protein product: CATSDVRDRSYNEQFF.

This sequence joins TRBV2 and TRBJ1-1, with D possibly TRBD1 on 6 matching bases. The V end lost 11 bases, the J end lost 1 base, and 14 bases lay between the germline ends. CDR1 and CDR2 from the germline V gene are SNHLY and FYNNEI. The CDR3 runs to 13 residues. The CDR3 sequence: CAVQGRGNTEAFF. The DNA for the CDR3 is TGTGCCGTACAGGGTAGGGGGAACACTGAAGCTTTCTTT.

The chain employs TRBV12-3 or TRBV12-4 and TRBJ2-4; the match to TRBD1 covers 11 bases. The V and J ends lost 3 bases and 4 bases, in that order; junction bases with no gene match: 8. This CDR3 is built from 17 residues. CDR3 sequence: CASSFNPGQGVKNIQYF. The CDR3 coding sequence is TGTGCCAGCAGTTTTAATCCGGGACAGGGGGTGAAAAACATTCAGTACTTC.

V and J are TRBV11-2 and TRBJ2-7; D tentatively reads TRBD1 or TRBD2 (5 bases each). V was clipped by 1 base and J by 3 bases, with 13 bases between them. Germline V gene sequence: CDR1 SGHAT, CDR2 FQNNGV. The CDR3 is made up of 15 amino acids. CDR3 in DNA: TGTGCCAGCAGCTTAGCCGACAGCGGTGGCTACGAGCAGTACTTC. Translating it yields CASSLADSGGYEQYF.

The V and J genes are TRBV9 and TRBJ1-1; D might be TRBD1 (5 bases). The CDR3 length is 17 residues. The germline V gene encodes CDR1 SGDLS and CDR2 YYNGEE. Trimming pared 6 bases from V and 3 bases from J, leaving 24 bases between. The CDR3 DNA reads TGTGCCAGCACCCCCGCCGGAGGGACCCCGGAGGACACTGAAGCTTTCTTT. Encoded protein: CASTPAGGTPEDTEAFF.

This clonotype was observed a handful of times. V usage is TRBV2 and J usage is TRBJ1-2; 8 nucleotides align to TRBD1. The CDR3 is made up of 15 amino acids. The junction had 9 bases not matched to a gene; V was cut back by 8 bases and J by 1 base. CDR1 is SNHLY, CDR2 FYNNEI, per germline. The CDR3 loop is CASSWDRSLNYGYTF. CDR3 DNA sequence: TGTGCCAGCTCCTGGGACAGGTCCCTTAACTATGGCTACACCTTC. The whole variable domain, remainder taken from reference TRBV2 and TRBJ1-2, is EPEVTQTPSHQVTQMGQEVILRCVPISNHLYFYWYRQILGQKVEFLVSFYNNEISEKSEIFDDQFSVERPDGSNFTLKIRSTKLEDSAMYFCASSWDRSLNYGYTFGSGTRLTVV.

This chain joins TRBV5-6 and TRBJ2-2, with unresolved D. The CDR3 loop spans 13 amino acids. In germline, CDR1 is SGHDT, CDR2 YYEEEE. The V gene lost 0 bases and the J gene lost 8 bases, with 8 bases spanning the gap. For the CDR3, the DNA is TGTGCCAGCAGCTTGGACCCCCGGGGGGAGCTGTTTTTT. As protein: CASSLDPRGELFF.

This clonotype was seen at least ten times. The chain uses TRBV7-9 and TRBJ2-5, with 9 bases that match TRBD2. The CDR3 consists of 16 residues. The J segment lost 1 base and the V segment lost 4 bases, leaving 7 bases of the junction unmatched. The germline V gene has CDR1 SEHNR and CDR2 FQNEAQ (reference sequence). CDR3 DNA: TGTGCCAGCAGCTCTTGGCCAGCGGGGGGCCAAGAGACCCAGTACTTC. Its protein is CASSSWPAGGQETQYF.